This TCR beta chain is drawn from a study of blood T cell repertoires in COVID-19. CDR1 and CDR2 (germline): MDHEN, SYDVKM. The V gene lost 7 bases and the J gene lost 2 bases, with 15 bases spanning the gap. The CDR3 loop spans 16 amino acids. This clone was recorded a few times. The data were produced by immunoSEQ multiplex PCR, yet TCRdb's version contains in-frame clones alone and is incomplete. The sample has around 110,000 clones; about three quarters are singletons. This clonotype was obtained from a man older than 75 with COVID-19, enrolled during active disease. The sequencing sample was made of peripheral blood. This sequence joins TRBV28 and TRBJ2-6; D possibly corresponds to TRBD2 (6 bases). The CDR3 here is CASTLGGSPGANVLTF. CDR3 DNA: TGTGCCAGCACCCTGGGGGGATCCCCTGGGGCCAACGTCCTGACTTTC.